This T cell receptor beta chain was found in a study of OX40 agonist ivuxolimab in advanced cancers. Germline V gene lookup returns CDR1 SGHRS and CDR2 YFSETQ. With 4 bases removed from V and 9 bases from J, the gap between germline ends came to 14 bases. The CDR3 extends over 13 amino acids. Whole-study results and caveats: There was clonal expansion of CD4+ and CD8+ blood T cells by week 6 at 0.1 to 3.0 mg/kg.

This table comes from immunoSEQ multiplex PCR, and its TCRdb copy is limited to in-frame clones, with some not included. The data contain over 50,000 clones, about 87% of them singletons. With regard to this clone: What it recognizes is unknown.

The clonotype was recovered from an adult with an advanced solid tumor such as melanoma, head and neck, liver or kidney cancer. The chain joins TRBV5-1 to TRBJ2-1, with D tentatively TRBD2 (5 bases). The specimen was CD4+ or CD8+ T cells sorted from blood, collected in a trial of the OX40 agonist ivuxolimab. As DNA, the CDR3 is TGCGCCAGCAGCCCCTCCGCGGGTGGTGAGCAGTTCTTC. Translated, it gives CASSPSAGGEQFF.